Ten or more counts support the clone carrying this TCR beta chain. CDR3 size: 16 residues. In germline, CDR1 is SEHNR, CDR2 FQNEAQ (reference sequence). V shed 5 bases, J shed 4 bases, and the junction held 12 bases outside the gene matches. Using immunoSEQ multiplex PCR, the repertoire was profiled, and TCRdb retains in-frame clones only, with some absent. This table has about 120,000 clones, over 60% appearing once. The data were obtained in a study of blood T cell repertoires in COVID-19. Study as a whole: There were acute and convalescent COVID-19 samples, and they came from the United States, Italy and Spain.

The chain employs TRBV7-9 and TRBJ1-1; 8 nucleotides match TRBD1. The TCR comes from a human donor in a cohort sampled during active COVID-19. The sequenced material came from peripheral blood. CDR3 sequence: CASSHPRTGLGTEAFF. The CDR3 DNA reads TGTGCCAGCAGCCACCCGCGGACAGGGTTGGGCACTGAAGCTTTCTTT. Full variable domain (rest looked up from reference TRBV7-9 and TRBJ1-1): DTGVSQNPRHKITKRGQNVTFRCDPISEHNRLYWYRQTLGQGPEFLTYFQNEAQLEKSRLLSDRFSAERPKGSFSTLEIQRTEQGDSAMYLCASSHPRTGLGTEAFFGQGTRLTVV.